This T cell receptor beta chain was sequenced during a study of cytomegalovirus exposure and HLA in healthy donors. Germline assignment: CDR1 MDHEN and CDR2 SYDVKM. The CDR3 length is 12 residues. Study findings and constraints: For presence/absence analyses, sequencing depth was assumed to be roughly uniform across donors.

At the time of sampling, donors were nominally healthy, though unrecorded immune exposures were likely. PCR amplification relied on 60 Vbeta primers (plus 13 Jbeta primers). Only in-frame clones appear in the TCRdb table, and some are missing; sequencing was by immunoSEQ multiplex PCR. The sample lists 150,000 or so clones; 82% were seen once. This clone appeared a single time. Antigen unknown. One junction end does not reproduce the germline sequence, and a read error may be involved. Material: PBMCs. The sequence came from a young man in good health and CMV-seropositive. The chain recombines TRBV28 with TRBJ2-1; the match to TRBD1 covers 9 bases. The CDR3 sequence: CASSPRDREIVF. DNA of the CDR3: TGTGCCAGCAGTCCCCGGGACAGGGAAATTGTCTTC.